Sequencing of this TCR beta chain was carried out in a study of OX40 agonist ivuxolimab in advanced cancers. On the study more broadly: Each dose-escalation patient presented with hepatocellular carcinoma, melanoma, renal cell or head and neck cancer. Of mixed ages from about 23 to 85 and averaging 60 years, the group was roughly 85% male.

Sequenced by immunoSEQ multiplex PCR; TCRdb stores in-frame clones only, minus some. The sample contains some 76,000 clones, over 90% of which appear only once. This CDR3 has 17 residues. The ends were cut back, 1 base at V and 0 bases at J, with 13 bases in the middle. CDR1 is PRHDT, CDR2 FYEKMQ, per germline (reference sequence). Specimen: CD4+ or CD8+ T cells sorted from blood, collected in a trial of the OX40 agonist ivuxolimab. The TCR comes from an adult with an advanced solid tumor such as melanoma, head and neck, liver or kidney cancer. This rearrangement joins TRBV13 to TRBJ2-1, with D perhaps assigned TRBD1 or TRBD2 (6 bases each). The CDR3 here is CASSLVGGSSSYNEQFF. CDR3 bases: TGTGCCAGCAGCTTAGTAGGGGGGTCGAGCTCCTACAATGAGCAGTTCTTC.